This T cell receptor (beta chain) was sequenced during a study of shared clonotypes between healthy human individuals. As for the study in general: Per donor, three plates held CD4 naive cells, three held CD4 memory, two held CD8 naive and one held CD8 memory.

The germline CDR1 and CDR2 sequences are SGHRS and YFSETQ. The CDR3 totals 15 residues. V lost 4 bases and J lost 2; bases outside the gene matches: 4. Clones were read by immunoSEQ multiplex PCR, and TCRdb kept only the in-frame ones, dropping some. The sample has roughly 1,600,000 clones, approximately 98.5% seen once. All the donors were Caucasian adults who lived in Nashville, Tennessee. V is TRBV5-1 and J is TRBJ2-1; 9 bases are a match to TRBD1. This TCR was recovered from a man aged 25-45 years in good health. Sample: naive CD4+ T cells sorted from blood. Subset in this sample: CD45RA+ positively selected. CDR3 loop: CASSEGQGAYNEQFF. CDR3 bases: TGCGCCAGCAGCGAGGGACAGGGAGCCTACAATGAGCAGTTCTTC.